This entry lists 27 T cell receptor beta chains sequenced from one sample in a study of T cells generated in artificial thymic organoids. Separate semi-nested PCRs amplified TCRalpha and TCRbeta libraries using constant-region reverse primers in TRAC or TRBC. A single record per CDR3 protein comes from TCRdb applying MiXCR to the 5' RACE reads. This table has about 5,600 distinct CDR3 sequences, 32% appearing once. What was sequenced was naive CD8+ T cells from blood. As to subset: CD3+TCRalphabeta+CD8SP T cells; for blood, CD45RO-CCR7+ naive CD8+ T cells. Receptors were obtained from a human donor who gave cord blood stem cells for thymic organoid culture, a cardiac surgery patient who gave postnatal thymus, or a blood donor (not recorded which).

The V gene is TRBV27, the J gene TRBJ2-3; no firm D call. Per germline, CDR1 MNHEY and CDR2 SMNVEV (reference sequence). Trimming pared 2 bases from V and 2 bases from J, leaving 8 bases between. The CDR3 length is 14 residues. The CDR3 sequence is CASSLLLPTDTQYF. The CDR3, as DNA: TGTGCCAGCAGTTTACTACTACCCACAGATACGCAGTATTTT.

The chain couples TRBV5-4 to TRBJ2-1; D remains unclear. The germline V gene encodes CDR1 SGHNT and CDR2 YYREEE (reference sequence). This CDR3 contains 13 residues. The V end lost 4 bases, the J end lost 5 bases, and 10 bases lay between the germline ends. The CDR3 region has the DNA TGTGCCAGCAGCCTCGACCCAGACAATGAGCAGTTCTTC. It yields the protein CASSLDPDNEQFF.

As for this clonotype: This may come from a read error, since a much larger clone is one base off. The chain links TRBV29-1 to TRBJ2-1; TRBD2 might be the D (6 bases). The CDR3 spans 14 residues. CDR1 is SQVTM, CDR2 ANQGSEA, per germline. The CDR3 region is CGVEGTKGGDEQFF. CDR3 nucleotide sequence: TGCGGCGTTGAAGGCACGAAGGGAGGCGATGAGCAGTTCTTC.

Notes on this clonotype: This may come from a read error, since a much larger clone is one base off. DNA of the CDR3: TGTGCCAGCAGCCCCATAGAGGGGGCGAGGTCAGGTACGCAGTATTTT. Amino acids: CASSPIEGARSGTQYF. The chain joins TRBV7-3 to TRBJ2-3; 7 bases match TRBD1. CDR1 SGHTA and CDR2 FQGTGA come from the germline V gene. The CDR3 runs 16 residues. Trimming cost V 5 bases and J 8 bases; bases outside gene matches: 16.

V and J are TRBV18 and TRBJ1-4; 8 positions match TRBD1. J gave up 7 bases and V 2 bases, and 9 bases lay outside the gene matches. Germline V lookup: CDR1 KGHSH, CDR2 LQKENI. The CDR3 has 16 residues. The DNA for the CDR3 is TGTGCCAGCTCACCAGTAATCCAGGGGGCTGGTGAAAAACTGTTTTTT. Translation: CASSPVIQGAGEKLFF.

V usage is TRBV3-1 and J usage is TRBJ2-7; D is possibly TRBD1 or TRBD2 (5 bases each). The length of the CDR3 is 15 residues. V lost 1 base, J lost 4 bases, and 14 bases lay in between. The germline V gene encodes CDR1 LGHDT and CDR2 YNNKEL (reference sequence). The chain's CDR3 is CASSQGLGTPYEQYF. CDR3 DNA: TGTGCCAGCAGCCAAGGCCTTGGGACCCCGTACGAGCAGTACTTC.

This clonotype is labeled medium-sized. The rearrangement uses TRBV6-1 and TRBJ2-7; no reliable D call. Trimming removed 6 bases at V and 3 bases at J, with 9 bases between. CDR3 length equals 12 residues. Germline V lookup: CDR1 MNHNS, CDR2 SASEGT. The CDR3 DNA is TGTGCCAGCAGGCAAACGGACTACGAGCAGTACTTC. The encoded protein is CASRQTDYEQYF.

In its sample, this clonotype was seen a few times. The chain joins TRBV6-2 or TRBV6-3 to TRBJ2-7; 8 positions match TRBD2. The V segment lost 5 bases and the J segment 2 bases; nucleotides outside the gene matches: 5. The CDR3 is 14 residues long. CDR1 is MNHEY, CDR2 SVGEGT, per germline. The CDR3 loop reads CASSPPGLAYEQYF. CDR3 nucleotides: TGTGCCAGCAGTCCACCGGGACTAGCCTACGAGCAGTACTTC.

The V and J genes are TRBV5-1 and TRBJ1-4, with 12 bases lining up with TRBD1. The CDR3 contains 17 residues. Germline V gene data show CDR1 as SGHRS and CDR2 as YFSETQ. J gave up 6 bases and V 3 bases, and 9 bases lay outside the gene matches. CDR3: CASSSFRDRGRHEKLFF. The CDR3 region has the DNA TGCGCCAGCAGCTCGTTCCGGGACAGGGGGCGGCATGAAAAACTGTTTTTT.

With regard to this clonotype: An end of the junction does not agree with germline; a read error may underlie this. The CDR3 sequence: CVSSLGGRAMTGELFF. CDR3 nucleotide sequence: TGTGTCAGCAGCTTAGGTGGGAGGGCCATGACCGGGGAGCTGTTTTTT. The chain recombines TRBV7-6 with TRBJ2-2; TRBD2 matches 7 bases. The CDR3 has 16 residues. Germline lookup yields CDR1 SGHVS and CDR2 FNYEAQ.

The chain couples TRBV6-5 to TRBJ2-2; D perhaps matches TRBD1 (6 bases). The CDR3 sequence is 15 residues long. V gave up 2 bases and J gave up 3 bases, with 10 bases separating them. Germline V gene sequence: CDR1 MNHEY, CDR2 SVGAGI. For the CDR3, the DNA is TGTGCCAGCAGTTACGTGGCAGGGGACACCGGGGAGCTGTTTTTT. This sequence encodes CASSYVAGDTGELFF.

This clonotype was picked up a small number of times. V and J are TRBV7-6 and TRBJ1-1; no clear D. Germline CDR1 is SGHVS and CDR2 is FNYEAQ. The CDR3 covers 15 residues. The V end lost 3 bases, the J end lost 0 bases, and 11 bases lay between the germline ends. CDR3 in DNA: TGTGCCAGCAGCTTCAGCGGGTCCCTGAACACTGAAGCTTTCTTT. Its translation: CASSFSGSLNTEAFF.

This clonotype is medium-sized (0.01 to 0.1%) by share. The chain links TRBV7-8 to TRBJ2-7, with 9 bases lining up with TRBD2. Germline-derived CDR1 and CDR2 are SGHVS and FQNEAQ. CDR3 size: 14 residues. Trimming removed 5 bases from V and 3 bases from J; junction bases left unmatched: 5. CDR3 nucleotide sequence: TGTGCCAGCAGCCACCGGACTAGCGACTACGAGCAGTACTTC. Protein sequence: CASSHRTSDYEQYF.

The V call is TRBV4-3, the J call TRBJ1-3; D might be TRBD1 (6 bases). The V gene's germline CDR1 is LGHNA and CDR2 YSLEER. V shed 5 bases and J shed 0 bases, with 11 bases lying between them. The CDR3 sequence is 15 residues long. CDR3 in amino acids: CASSEGGRSGNTIYF. The CDR3 nucleotides read TGCGCCAGCAGCGAGGGGGGTCGCTCTGGAAACACCATATATTTT.

By frequency in the sample, this clonotype is medium-sized. V and J are TRBV27 and TRBJ2-7; 9 bases are a match to TRBD1. The CDR3 contains 12 residues. V lost 6 bases, J lost 7 bases, and 4 bases stayed unmatched. From germline, CDR1 is MNHEY and CDR2 SMNVEV (reference sequence). The CDR3 DNA sequence: TGTGCCAGCAGCCGGACAGGGGTTGAGCAGTACTTC. It specifies CASSRTGVEQYF.

This chain joins TRBV5-1 and TRBJ1-4; D remains unclear. Germline lookup yields CDR1 SGHRS and CDR2 YFSETQ. This CDR3 is 15 amino acids long. V lost 5 bases and J 6 bases, leaving 17 bases between the germline ends. DNA of the CDR3: TGCGCCAGCAGTACTGCGACGGCTGGATATGAAAAACTGTTTTTT. It codes for CASSTATAGYEKLFF.

This clonotype is categorized as medium-sized. The gene calls are TRBV6-1 and TRBJ2-3; D is ambiguous. The germline V and J ends were trimmed by 6 bases and 2 bases, with 12 bases remaining between them. CDR3 length equals 14 residues. Germline V gene lookup returns CDR1 MNHNS and CDR2 SASEGT. The CDR3 bases are TGTGCCAGCAGGTATAGACAATTCACAGATACGCAGTATTTT. Translation: CASRYRQFTDTQYF.

This rearrangement joins TRBV4-2 to TRBJ2-7, with D unclear. CDR3 length: 12 residues. Trimming pared 4 bases from V and 6 bases from J, leaving 10 bases between. The germline V gene encodes CDR1 LGHNA and CDR2 YNFKEQ. CDR3 loop: CASSPPGREQYF. The CDR3 nucleotides read TGTGCCAGCAGCCCTCCCGGCCGCGAGCAGTACTTC.

This clonotype came up a few times. This may be a read error: a much more frequent sequence differs by one nucleotide. The chain links TRBV10-3 to TRBJ1-1, with D perhaps TRBD1 (6 bases). Germline CDR1 reads ENHRY; CDR2 reads SYGVKD. Trimming cost V 11 bases and J 1 base, with 23 bases left between them. CDR3 size: 16 residues. Here the CDR3 reads CAAIKGEDSQNTEAFF. CDR3 bases: TGTGCCGCAATTAAAGGCGAGGACAGCCAGAACACTGAAGCTTTCTTT.

The genes are TRBV12-5 and TRBJ2-1; D call uncertain. Looked up from germline, CDR1 is LGHNT and CDR2 is FRNRAP. Deletions cut 0 bases from V and 0 bases from J, with 12 bases between. The CDR3 sequence is 17 residues long. CDR3 amino acids: CASGLVYLESSYNEQFF. The CDR3 DNA follows: TGTGCTAGTGGTTTGGTATATCTGGAAAGCTCCTACAATGAGCAGTTCTTC. The whole variable domain, filled in from reference TRBV12-5 and TRBJ2-1, reads DARVTQTPRHKVTEMGQEVTMRCQPILGHNTVFWYRQTMMQGLELLAYFRNRAPLDDSGMPKDRFSAEMPDATLATLKIQPSEPRDSAVYFCASGLVYLESSYNEQFFGPGTRLTVL.

The chain carries TRBV28 and TRBJ2-1, with D possibly called TRBD1 or TRBD2 (5 bases each). V shed 9 bases and J shed 12 bases, with 24 bases lying between them. Germline V gives CDR1 MDHEN, CDR2 SYDVKM. The CDR3 runs to 14 residues. The CDR3 protein is CASTGTQDIHGQFF. The CDR3 coding sequence is TGTGCCAGTACCGGGACCCAGGACATCCATGGGCAGTTCTTC.

J is TRBJ2-4 and V is TRBV7-2; perhaps TRBD1 as D (5 bases). Germline V CDR1 and CDR2: SGHTA, FQGNSA. This CDR3 region has 16 residues. The V end lost 1 base, the J end lost 0 bases, and 10 bases lay between the germline ends. CDR3 loop: CASSLDHRLAKNIQYF. The CDR3, as DNA: TGTGCCAGCAGCTTAGACCACAGGCTAGCCAAAAACATTCAGTACTTC.

This clonotype was counted once. Given a much more abundant clone one base away, this may be a read error. V usage is TRBV5-1 and J usage is TRBJ1-1; D possibly corresponds to TRBD1 (5 bases). This CDR3 has 16 residues. Germline CDR1 is SGHRS and CDR2 is YFSETQ. The CDR3 bases are TGCGTCAGCAGCTTGGGTGCAATGGGGACTAACACTGAAGCTTTCTTT. The encoded protein is CVSSLGAMGTNTEAFF.

The chain recombines TRBV7-9 with TRBJ2-3; 11 bases line up with TRBD2. J lost 1 base, V lost 6 bases, and 0 bases had no gene match. Germline CDR1 SEHNR, CDR2 FQNEAQ (reference sequence). The CDR3 extends over 14 amino acids. DNA for the CDR3: TGTGCCAGCAGACTAGCGGGGGGCACAGATACGCAGTATTTT. Translating it yields CASRLAGGTDTQYF.

The chain combines TRBV20-1 with TRBJ2-7; tentatively, D is TRBD1 (5 bases). The germline CDR1 and CDR2 sequences are DFQATT and SNEGSKA (reference sequence). CDR3 length: 13 residues. The ends were cut back, 6 bases at V and 3 bases at J, with 15 bases in the middle. The CDR3 reads CSARIQESYEQYF. DNA for the CDR3: TGCAGTGCGAGAATACAGGAGAGCTACGAGCAGTACTTC.

The chain carries TRBV12-3 or TRBV12-4 and TRBJ2-7; D is unresolved. This CDR3 comprises 18 residues. V was shortened by 3 bases and J by 4 bases, with 25 bases between the two germline ends. The CDR3 reads CASSLGAPISDLRYEQYF. The CDR3 bases are TGTGCCAGCAGTTTGGGTGCCCCAATATCAGATCTACGGTACGAGCAGTACTTC.

A few counts support this clonotype. The V and J genes are TRBV27 and TRBJ2-3; D is uncertain. CDR1 and CDR2 (germline): MNHEY, SMNVEV (reference sequence). The CDR3 is 13 amino acids. Between the trimmed V and J ends, which lost 1 base and 2 bases, there was a span of 4 bases. The CDR3 DNA is TGTGCCAGCAGTTTATATTACACAGATACGCAGTATTTT. Encoded protein: CASSLYYTDTQYF.